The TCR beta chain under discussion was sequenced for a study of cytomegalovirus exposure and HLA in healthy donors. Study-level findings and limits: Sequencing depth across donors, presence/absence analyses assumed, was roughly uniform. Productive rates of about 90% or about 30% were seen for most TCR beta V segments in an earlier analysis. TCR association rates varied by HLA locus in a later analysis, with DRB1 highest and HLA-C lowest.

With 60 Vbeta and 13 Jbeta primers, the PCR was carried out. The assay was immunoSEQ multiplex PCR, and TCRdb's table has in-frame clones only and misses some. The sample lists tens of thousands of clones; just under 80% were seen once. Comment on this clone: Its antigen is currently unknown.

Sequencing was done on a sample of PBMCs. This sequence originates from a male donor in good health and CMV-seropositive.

CDR3 residues: CASSYSSTYEQYF. The CDR3 DNA is TGTGCCAGCAGTTACTCGTCCACTTACGAGCAGTACTTC. The V gene is TRBV6-5, the J gene TRBJ2-5; no clear D gene. The DNA end favors TRBJ2-7, so the J call may be wrong. Germline V lookup: CDR1 MNHEY, CDR2 SVGAGI. This CDR3 spans 13 amino acids.